Sequencing of this TCR beta chain was carried out in a study of memory CD4+ T cells and cytomegalovirus serostatus (dated by TCRdb to the late 2010s). Regarding the research as a whole: The cohort included some 35 healthy adults from Belgium, of whom 9 were CMV seropositive and 24 were CMV seronegative. The study sequenced CD4+ memory TCRbeta repertoires of a Belgian cohort with known cytomegalovirus serostatus to replicate a published TCR-based CMV serostatus classifier. Broader findings and caveats from the paper: Among the 150 to 200 previously reported CMV-associated TCRbeta sequences, approximately 70 showed up in the CD4+ memory repertoires, with each one found in between one and five individuals. For CMV serostatus prediction, a median bootstrapped AUC of roughly 0.94 was reached with the original framework, and a median bootstrapped AUC of about 0.89 was reached with a US-trained random forest. The results were interpreted as suggesting that the CMV-associated TCR signature is mostly present in the CD4+ memory repertoire. Only CD4+CD45RO+ memory cells were sequenced, in contrast to the original study, in which naive and memory CD4+ and CD8+ populations were covered. The original-framework classifier achieved a median bootstrapped AUC of almost 0.97 with a 95% CI of 0.76-1.00 on the Belgian cohort.

With regard to this clone: What antigen it recognizes has not been identified. Base qualities were left out, and no much larger clone turns up one base away.

V and J are truncated by 1 base and 8 bases respectively, leaving an intervening sequence of 11 bases. The CDR3 numbers 13 residues from cysteine through phenylalanine. The retained sequence is limited to the CDR3, 39 bases, with the frame set at the first base. Sequences SGHVS (CDR1) and FQNEAQ (CDR2) are obtained from the germline V gene. Genomic DNA was extracted from sorted cells with the Quick-DNA Microprep Kit. TCRbeta DNA was amplified with the immunoSEQ hsTCRbeta kit following the manufacturer's protocol. An Illumina MiSeq instrument was used to sequence the TCRbeta libraries. From the authors' description of their analysis: Removing out-of-frame sequences left some 2.4 million distinct TCRbeta sequences, an average of roughly 63,000 per individual. Each individual was scored using the number of roughly 150 previously reported CMV-associated TCRbeta sequences that the individual carried and the total number of productive distinct TCRbeta sequences. A beta-binomial model was reimplemented in Python, and scikit-learn random forests with default parameters were trained on US cohort data. Classifier performance on the Belgian cohort was reported as the median AUC with percentile confidence intervals calculated over 10,000 bootstrap iterations. Held by TCRdb, this immuneACCESS table contains in-frame sequences only and omits some clones. Under half of the omission traces to an unresolved V gene where checked; the cause of the rest is unknown. D and trimming were read from the DNA, whereas the V and J calls and clone size are those reported in that table. This sample lists roughly 40,000 clones; about four fifths were detected once. 1% to 1.3% of the sample is in the top ten clones.

A FACSAria II was used to sort memory CD4+ T cells, defined as single viable CD3+CD4+CD8-CD45RO+ cells. CMV serostatus was assessed using a Roche Elecsys assay, by which serum IgG against CMV pp150, pp28, p38 and p52 was detected. Following thawing, total CD4+ T cells were enriched through positive selection using CD4 magnetic microbeads. The samples came from a different study that was designed specifically to examine the CD4+ T cell memory repertoire. Peripheral blood mononuclear cells were isolated and cryopreserved following standard operating procedures; serum was stored at -80 °C. Staining used CD3-PerCP (BW264/56), CD4-APC (RPA-T4), CD45RO-PE (UCHT1) and CD8-Pacific Orange (3B5) antibodies, with Sytox blue excluding non-viable cells.

This receptor was taken from an adult in good health and CMV-seronegative. The sample consisted of memory CD4+ T cells from blood. The receptor chain draws on TRBV7-8 and TRBJ1-2, with the D gene not confidently named. The CDR3 is CASSLEAGVGYTF. The sequence in DNA is TGTGCCAGCAGCTTAGAGGCCGGAGTCGGCTACACCTTC.